Included here is one T cell receptor beta chain sequence, with context. Its specificity is unknown. The CDR3 is made up of 16 amino acids. V was cut by 0 bases and J by 0 bases, with 6 bases left in between. The germline CDR1 and CDR2 sequences are LGHNA and YSLEER. This specimen comes from a study of T cells in localized non-small cell lung cancer. Study-wide points: Higher blood T cell density went with longer overall survival. Because only a single region of the tumor was sequenced, heterogeneity remains possible. A median of approximately 54 clones ranked among the top 100 in tumor appeared in adjacent lung.

Only in-frame clones appear in the TCRdb table, and some are missing; sequencing was by immunoSEQ multiplex PCR. This table has tens of thousands of clones, 70% to 90% appearing once. V and J are TRBV4-3 and TRBJ1-6, with D uncertain. The sample was peripheral blood, taken before any cancer treatment. The clonotype comes from a male donor older than 55 with stage I squamous cell lung carcinoma. CDR3 residues: CASSQEGSSYNSPLHF. CDR3 nucleotides: TGCGCCAGCAGCCAAGAGGGGAGCTCCTATAATTCACCCCTCCACTTT.